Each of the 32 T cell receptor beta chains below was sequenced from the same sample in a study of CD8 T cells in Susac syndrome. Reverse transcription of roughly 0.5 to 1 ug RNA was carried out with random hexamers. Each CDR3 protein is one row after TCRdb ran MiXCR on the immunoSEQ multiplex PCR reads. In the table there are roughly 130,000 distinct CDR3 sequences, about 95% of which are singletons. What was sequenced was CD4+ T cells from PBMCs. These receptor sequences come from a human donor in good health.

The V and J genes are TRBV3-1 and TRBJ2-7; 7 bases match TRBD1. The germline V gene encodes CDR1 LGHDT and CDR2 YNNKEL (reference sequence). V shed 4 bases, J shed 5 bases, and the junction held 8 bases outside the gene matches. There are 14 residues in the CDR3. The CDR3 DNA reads TGTGCCAGCAGCCTAAGGGCAGGGGGAGACGAGCAGTACTTC. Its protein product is CASSLRAGGDEQYF.

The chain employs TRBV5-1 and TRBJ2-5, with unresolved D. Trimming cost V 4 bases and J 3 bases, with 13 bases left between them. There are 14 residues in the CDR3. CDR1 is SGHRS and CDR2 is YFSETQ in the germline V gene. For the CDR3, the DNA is TGCGCCAGCAGCCCCTACCGGACGGAAGAGACCCAGTACTTC. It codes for CASSPYRTEETQYF.

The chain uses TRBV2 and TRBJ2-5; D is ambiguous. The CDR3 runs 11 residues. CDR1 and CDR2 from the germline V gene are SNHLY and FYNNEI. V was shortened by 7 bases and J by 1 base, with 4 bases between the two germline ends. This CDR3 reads CASTVQETQYF. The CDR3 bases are TGTGCCAGCACCGTCCAAGAGACCCAGTACTTC.

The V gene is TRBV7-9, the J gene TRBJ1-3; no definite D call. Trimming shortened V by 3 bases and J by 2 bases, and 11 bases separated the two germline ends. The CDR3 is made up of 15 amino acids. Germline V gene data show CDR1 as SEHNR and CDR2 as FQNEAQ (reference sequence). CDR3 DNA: TGTGCCAGCAGCTTCGACGGATGGACTGGAAACACCATATATTTT. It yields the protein CASSFDGWTGNTIYF.

In DNA, the CDR3 is TGTGCCAGCAGCCAAGATCCCTCTAGCGGAGTCTACGAGCAGTACTTC. Its translation: CASSQDPSSGVYEQYF. V usage is TRBV3-1 and J usage is TRBJ2-7, with TRBD2 identical over 7 bases. Trimming at V came to 0 bases and at J to 3 bases, leaving 8 bases not matched to a gene. The length of the CDR3 is 16 residues. Germline CDR1 reads LGHDT; CDR2 reads YNNKEL (reference sequence).

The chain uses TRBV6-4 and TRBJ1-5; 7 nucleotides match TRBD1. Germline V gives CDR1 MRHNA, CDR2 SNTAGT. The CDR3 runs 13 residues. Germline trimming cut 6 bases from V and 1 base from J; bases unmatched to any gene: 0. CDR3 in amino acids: CASRQGSNQPQHF. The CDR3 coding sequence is TGTGCCAGCAGACAGGGGAGCAATCAGCCCCAGCATTTT.

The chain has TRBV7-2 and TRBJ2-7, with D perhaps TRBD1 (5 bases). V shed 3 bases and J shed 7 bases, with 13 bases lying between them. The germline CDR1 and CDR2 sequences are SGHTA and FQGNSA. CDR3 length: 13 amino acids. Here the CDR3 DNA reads TGTGCCAGCAGCTTCAGGACACGACGAGAGCAGTACTTC. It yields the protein CASSFRTRREQYF. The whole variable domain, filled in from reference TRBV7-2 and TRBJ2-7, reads GAGVSQSPSNKVTEKGKDVELRCDPISGHTALYWYRQSLGQGLEFLIYFQGNSAPDKSGLPSDRFSAERTGGSVSTLTIQRTQQEDSAVYLCASSFRTRREQYFGPGTRLTVT.

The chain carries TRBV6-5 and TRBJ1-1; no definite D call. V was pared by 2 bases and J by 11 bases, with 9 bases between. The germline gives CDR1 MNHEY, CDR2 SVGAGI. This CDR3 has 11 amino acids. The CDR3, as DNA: TGTGCCAGCAGTTACGGGCCCAAGGCTTTCTTT. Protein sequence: CASSYGPKAFF.

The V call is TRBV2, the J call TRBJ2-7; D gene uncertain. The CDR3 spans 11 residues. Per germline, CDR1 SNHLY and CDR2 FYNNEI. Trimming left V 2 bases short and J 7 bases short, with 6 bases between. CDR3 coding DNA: TGTGCCAGCAGTGAATGGGAAGAGCAGTACTTC. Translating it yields CASSEWEEQYF.

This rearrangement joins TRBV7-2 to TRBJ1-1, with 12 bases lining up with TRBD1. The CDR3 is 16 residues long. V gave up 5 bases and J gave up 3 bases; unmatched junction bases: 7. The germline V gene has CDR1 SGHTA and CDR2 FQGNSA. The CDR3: CASSQGQGAGYTEAFF. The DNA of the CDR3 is TGTGCCAGCAGCCAGGGACAGGGGGCCGGTTACACTGAAGCTTTCTTT.

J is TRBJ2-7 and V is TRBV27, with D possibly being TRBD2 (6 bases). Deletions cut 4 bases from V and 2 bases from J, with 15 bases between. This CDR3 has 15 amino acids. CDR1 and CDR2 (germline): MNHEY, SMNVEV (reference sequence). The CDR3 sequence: CASSSPGGKAYEQYF. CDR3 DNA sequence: TGTGCCAGCAGTTCACCAGGCGGGAAGGCCTACGAGCAGTACTTC.

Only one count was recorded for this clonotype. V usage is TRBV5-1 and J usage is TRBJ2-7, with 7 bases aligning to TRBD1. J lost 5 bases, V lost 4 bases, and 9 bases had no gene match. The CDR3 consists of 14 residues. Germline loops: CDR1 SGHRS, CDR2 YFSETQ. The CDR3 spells CASSNFDRVDEQYF. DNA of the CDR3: TGCGCCAGCAGCAACTTTGACAGGGTGGACGAGCAGTACTTC.

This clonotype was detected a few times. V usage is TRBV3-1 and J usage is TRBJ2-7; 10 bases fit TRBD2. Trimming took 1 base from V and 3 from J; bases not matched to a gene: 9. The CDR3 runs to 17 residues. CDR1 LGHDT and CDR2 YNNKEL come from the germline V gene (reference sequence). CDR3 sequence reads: CASSQGRMASGSYEQYF. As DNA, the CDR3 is TGTGCCAGCAGCCAAGGGAGAATGGCTAGCGGGAGCTACGAGCAGTACTTC.

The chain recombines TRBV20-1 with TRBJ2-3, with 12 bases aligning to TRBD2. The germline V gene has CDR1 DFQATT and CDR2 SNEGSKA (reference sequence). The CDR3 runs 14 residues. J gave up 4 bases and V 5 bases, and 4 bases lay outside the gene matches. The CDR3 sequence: CSAPLAGGADTQYF. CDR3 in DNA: TGCAGTGCTCCTCTAGCGGGAGGGGCAGATACGCAGTATTTT.

In nucleotides, the CDR3 is TGTGCCAGCAGTGGGCAGGGCGCCGAAAAACTGTTTTTT. It encodes CASSGQGAEKLFF. The V gene is TRBV2, the J gene TRBJ1-4, with a possible D match to TRBD1 (5 bases). CDR1 is SNHLY and CDR2 is FYNNEI in the germline V gene. The CDR3 extends over 13 amino acids. The V and J ends lost 4 bases and 8 bases respectively, with 11 bases between them. The full variable domain, its missing parts supplied by reference TRBV2 and TRBJ1-4, is EPEVTQTPSHQVTQMGQEVILRCVPISNHLYFYWYRQILGQKVEFLVSFYNNEISEKSEIFDDQFSVERPDGSNFTLKIRSTKLEDSAMYFCASSGQGAEKLFFGSGTQLSVL.

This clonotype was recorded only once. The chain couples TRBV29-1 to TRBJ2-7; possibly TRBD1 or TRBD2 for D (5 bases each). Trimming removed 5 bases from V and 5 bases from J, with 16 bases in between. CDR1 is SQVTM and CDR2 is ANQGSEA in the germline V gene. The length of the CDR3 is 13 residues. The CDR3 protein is CSVRDPGTHEQYF. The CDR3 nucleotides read TGCAGCGTTCGGGACCCTGGAACCCACGAGCAGTACTTC.

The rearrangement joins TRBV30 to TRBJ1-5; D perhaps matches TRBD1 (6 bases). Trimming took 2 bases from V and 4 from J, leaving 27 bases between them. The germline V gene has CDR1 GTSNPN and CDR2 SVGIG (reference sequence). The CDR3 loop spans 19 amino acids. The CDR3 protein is CAWSSGVWTHLRRNQPQHF. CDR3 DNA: TGTGCCTGGAGTTCAGGGGTATGGACTCATCTACGGCGGAATCAGCCCCAGCATTTT.

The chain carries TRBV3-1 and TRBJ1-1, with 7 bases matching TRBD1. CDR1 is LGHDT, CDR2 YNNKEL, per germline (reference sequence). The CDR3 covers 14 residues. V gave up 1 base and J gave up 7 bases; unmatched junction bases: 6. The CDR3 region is CASSQGAGGGEAFF. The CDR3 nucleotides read TGTGCCAGCAGCCAAGGAGCAGGGGGAGGTGAAGCTTTCTTT.

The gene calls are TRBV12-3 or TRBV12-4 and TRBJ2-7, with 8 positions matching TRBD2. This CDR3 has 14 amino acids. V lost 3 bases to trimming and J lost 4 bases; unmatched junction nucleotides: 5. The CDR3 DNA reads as TGTGCCAGCAGTTTCCGGACTAGCTCGTACGAGCAGTACTTC. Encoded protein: CASSFRTSSYEQYF.

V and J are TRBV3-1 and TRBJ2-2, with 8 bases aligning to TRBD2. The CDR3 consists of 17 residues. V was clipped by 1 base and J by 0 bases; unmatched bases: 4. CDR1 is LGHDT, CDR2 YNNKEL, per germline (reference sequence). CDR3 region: CASSQATSGTNTGELFF. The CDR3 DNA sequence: TGTGCCAGCAGCCAAGCCACTAGCGGAACGAACACCGGGGAGCTGTTTTTT.

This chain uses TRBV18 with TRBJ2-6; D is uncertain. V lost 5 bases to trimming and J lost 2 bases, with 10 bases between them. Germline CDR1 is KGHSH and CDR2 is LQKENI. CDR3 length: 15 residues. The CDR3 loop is CASSNDEAGANVLTF. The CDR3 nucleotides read TGTGCCAGCTCAAATGACGAGGCTGGGGCCAACGTCCTGACTTTC. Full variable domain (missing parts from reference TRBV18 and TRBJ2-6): NAGVMQNPRHLVRRRGQEARLRCSPMKGHSHVYWYRQLPEEGLKFMVYLQKENIIDESGMPKERFSAEFPKEGPSILRIQQVVRGDSAAYFCASSNDEAGANVLTFGAGSRLTVL.

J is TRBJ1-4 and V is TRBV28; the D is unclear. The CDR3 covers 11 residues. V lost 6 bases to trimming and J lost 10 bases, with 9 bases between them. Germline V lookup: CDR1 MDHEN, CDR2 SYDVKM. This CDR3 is CASRTGRKLFF. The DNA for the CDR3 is TGTGCCAGCAGGACTGGGAGAAAACTGTTTTTT.

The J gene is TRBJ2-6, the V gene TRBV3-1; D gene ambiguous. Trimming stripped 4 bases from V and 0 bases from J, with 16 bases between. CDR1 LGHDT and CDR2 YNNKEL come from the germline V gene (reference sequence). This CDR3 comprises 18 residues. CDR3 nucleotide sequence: TGTGCCAGCAGCCTGTTGGGCACAACAAGCTCTGGGGCCAACGTCCTGACTTTC. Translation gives CASSLLGTTSSGANVLTF.

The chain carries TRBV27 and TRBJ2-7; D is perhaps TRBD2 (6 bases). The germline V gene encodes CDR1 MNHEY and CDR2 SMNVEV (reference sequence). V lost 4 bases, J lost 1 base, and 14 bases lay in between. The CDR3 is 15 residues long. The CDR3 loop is CASSSRRDFSYEQYF. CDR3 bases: TGTGCCAGCAGTTCCCGGCGGGACTTTTCCTACGAGCAGTACTTC.

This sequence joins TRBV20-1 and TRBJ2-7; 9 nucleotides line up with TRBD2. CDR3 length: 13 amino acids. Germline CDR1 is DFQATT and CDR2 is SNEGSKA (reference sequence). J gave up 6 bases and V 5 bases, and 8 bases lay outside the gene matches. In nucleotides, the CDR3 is TGCAGTGCTTCGGGACTAGCCGCGCCCGAGCAGTACTTC. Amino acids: CSASGLAAPEQYF.

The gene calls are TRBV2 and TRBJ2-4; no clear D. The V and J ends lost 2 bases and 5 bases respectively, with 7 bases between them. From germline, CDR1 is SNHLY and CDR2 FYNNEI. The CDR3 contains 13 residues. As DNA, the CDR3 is TGTGCCAGCAGTGAAAACAGAGAAAACATTCAGTACTTC. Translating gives CASSENRENIQYF.

CDR3 in amino acids: CASTLGGEWETQYF. The CDR3 DNA sequence: TGTGCCAGCACACTTGGAGGGGAGTGGGAGACCCAGTACTTC. This chain connects TRBV12-3 or TRBV12-4 to TRBJ2-5; TRBD2 might be the D (6 bases). The CDR3 length is 14 residues. V lost 7 bases and J 5 bases, leaving 17 bases between the germline ends.

The CDR3 coding sequence is TGTGCCAGCTCACCGACACTTAGCTCCTACGAGCAGTACTTC. Translated, it gives CASSPTLSSYEQYF. The genes are TRBV18 and TRBJ2-7; D remains unclear. Between the trimmed V and J ends, which lost 3 bases and 0 bases, there was a span of 9 bases. Germline assignment: CDR1 KGHSH and CDR2 LQKENI. CDR3 length: 14 amino acids. Drawing the rest from reference TRBV18 and TRBJ2-7, the complete variable domain is NAGVMQNPRHLVRRRGQEARLRCSPMKGHSHVYWYRQLPEEGLKFMVYLQKENIIDESGMPKERFSAEFPKEGPSILRIQQVVRGDSAAYFCASSPTLSSYEQYFGPGTRLTVT.

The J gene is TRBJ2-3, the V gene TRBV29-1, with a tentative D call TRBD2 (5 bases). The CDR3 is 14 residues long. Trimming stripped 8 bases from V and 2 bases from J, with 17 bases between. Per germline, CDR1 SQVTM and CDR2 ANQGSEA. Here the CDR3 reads CSLGLDLHTDTQYF. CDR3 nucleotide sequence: TGCAGCCTAGGACTCGATCTACACACAGATACGCAGTATTTT.

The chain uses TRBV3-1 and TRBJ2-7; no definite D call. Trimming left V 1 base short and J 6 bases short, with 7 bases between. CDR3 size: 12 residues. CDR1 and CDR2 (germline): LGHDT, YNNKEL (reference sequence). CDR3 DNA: TGTGCCAGCAGCCAAGGTTCCCGCGAGCAGTACTTC. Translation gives CASSQGSREQYF.

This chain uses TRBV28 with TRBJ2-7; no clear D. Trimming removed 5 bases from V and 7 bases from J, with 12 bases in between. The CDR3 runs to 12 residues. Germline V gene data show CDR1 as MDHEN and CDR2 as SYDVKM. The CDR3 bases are TGTGCCAGCAGTCCGCCCGTGAGGGAGCAGTACTTC. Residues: CASSPPVREQYF. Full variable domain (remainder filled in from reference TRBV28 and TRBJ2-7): DVKVTQSSRYLVKRTGEKVFLECVQDMDHENMFWYRQDPGLGLRLIYFSYDVKMKEKGDIPEGYSVSREKKERFSLILESASTNQTSMYLCASSPPVREQYFGPGTRLTVT.

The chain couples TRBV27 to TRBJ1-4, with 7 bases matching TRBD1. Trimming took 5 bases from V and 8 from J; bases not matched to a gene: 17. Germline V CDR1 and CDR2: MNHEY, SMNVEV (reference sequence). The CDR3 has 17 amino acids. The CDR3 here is CASSRHRQGGSGEKLFF. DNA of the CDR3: TGTGCCAGCAGTCGACACCGACAGGGAGGTTCCGGGGAAAAACTGTTTTTT.